Listed below are T cell receptor beta chains from one sample, sequenced in a study of T cells after yellow fever vaccination. MiXCR was run by TCRdb on the 5' RACE reads, yielding one entry per CDR3 protein. The data contain 300,000 to 400,000 distinct CDR3 sequences, 6.2% of them seen just once; the ten biggest clones take up 15%. Sequenced material: PBMCs, taken 5 days after the yellow fever booster vaccination. The receptors come from a man aged 30 to 45 who received the YFV17D yellow fever vaccine. Each CDR3 is given with its conserved first and last residue. D genes are given only for firm matches. Not every row has a clone size; where given, it reads once, few, many or a size class.

D gene	clone size	V gene	J gene	CDR3 DNA	CDR3 protein
.	few	TRBV18	TRBJ2-4	TGTGCCAGCTCACCGATAGGACAACAATTAGCCAAAAACATTCAGTACTTC	CASSPIGQQLAKNIQYF
TRBD1	few	TRBV6-2/TRBV6-3	TRBJ2-7	TGTGCCAGCAGCCCGGGACAGGGGCAGTACGAGCAGTACTTC	CASSPGQGQYEQYF
.	few	TRBV20-1	TRBJ2-7	TGCAGTGCCCAGACAAATGAGGTAGGGACCTACGAGCAGTACTTC	CSAQTNEVGTYEQYF
.	.	TRBV14	TRBJ2-5	TGTGCCAGCAGCCAAGACTGGGGATTGGAGACCCAGTACTTC	CASSQDWGLETQYF
.	many	TRBV7-2	TRBJ2-2	TGTGCCAGCAGCTATGACCCCTCCGGGGAGCTGTTTTTT	CASSYDPSGELFF
TRBD2	many	TRBV6-5	TRBJ2-1	TGTGCCAGCGGGAGGGTCGACCATGAGCAGTTCTTC	CASGRVDHEQFF
TRBD2	few	TRBV28	TRBJ2-2	TGTGCCACACTTCAAGCGGGAGGGCCCACCGGGGAGCTGTTTTTT	CATLQAGGPTGELFF
.	many	TRBV6-6	TRBJ2-7	TGTGCCAGCAGTTATACGGGACTCTACGAGCAGTACTTC	CASSYTGLYEQYF
TRBD2	.	TRBV29-1	TRBJ2-3	TGCAGCGTTGACCCCTTTCTAGCGGGAGGGCCGGATTTT	CSVDPFLAGGPDF
.	.	TRBV7-8	TRBJ2-7	TGTGCCAGCAGCTTATTGCCAGGACACGAGCAGTACTTC	CASSLLPGHEQYF
.	few	TRBV6-1	TRBJ1-6	TGTGCCAGCAGTCAACACAAGGCGGGGGAGAGCTCCTATAATTCACCCCTCCACTTT	CASSQHKAGESSYNSPLHF
TRBD2	many	TRBV7-7	TRBJ2-1	TGTGCCAGCAGCCCCCCTCGGGGGGGATCGGTTCGTCGGTTCTTC	CASSPPRGGSVRRFF
.	.	TRBV27	TRBJ2-1	TGTGCCAGCAGGGCTGGGATACACGGTTACAATGAGCAGTTCTTC	CASRAGIHGYNEQFF
TRBD2	many	TRBV7-2	TRBJ2-7	TGTGCCAGCAGCTTAGCGGCGACTAGCGGGTACGAGCAGTACTTC	CASSLAATSGYEQYF
.	once	TRBV7-3	TRBJ2-1	TGTGCCAGCAGCTCCCCCGGGACCACTGACAATGAGCAGTTCTTC	CASSSPGTTDNEQFF
.	.	TRBV20-1	TRBJ2-7	TGCAGTGCTAGGGACGGTCCCTACGAGCAGTACTTC	CSARDGPYEQYF
.	.	TRBV6-5	TRBJ2-1	TGTGCCAGCAGTTCCGGCCGGAGGAGTACTCGCAATGAGCAGTTCTTC	CASSSGRRSTRNEQFF
.	many	TRBV3-1	TRBJ1-6	TGTGCCAGCAGCCAAGAGCCCCCTGGTCGATCACCCCTCCACTTT	CASSQEPPGRSPLHF
.	many	TRBV10-2	TRBJ2-3	TGCGCCAGCAGTGGAGGAGCGGCGGGCACAGATACGCAGTATTTT	CASSGGAAGTDTQYF
TRBD2	few	TRBV5-4	TRBJ2-2	TGTGCCAGCAGCTTGAAGGTAGCGGGAATCAACACCGGGGAGCTGTTTTTT	CASSLKVAGINTGELFF
.	.	TRBV19	TRBJ2-6	TGTGCCAGTAGTATAGATCAAAGTTCTGGGGCCAACGTCCTGACTTTC	CASSIDQSSGANVLTF
.	.	TRBV12-3/TRBV12-4	TRBJ2-2	TGTGCCAGCAGGGGGGGGGCGGGAGCGGGCACCGGGGAGCTGTTTTTT	CASRGGAGAGTGELFF
TRBD1	.	TRBV29-1	TRBJ1-2	TGCAGCGTTGAAGATGGGGCAGGGGGCAAACAAAGTGGCTACACCTTC	CSVEDGAGGKQSGYTF
.	.	TRBV4-3	TRBJ2-1	TGCGCCAGCAGCCAATATACCCCGGGGGATGAGCAGTTCTTC	CASSQYTPGDEQFF
.	many	TRBV7-2	TRBJ2-1	TGTGCCAGCAGCCATCAGCGCCCCAATGAGCAGTTCTTC	CASSHQRPNEQFF
.	.	TRBV4-2	TRBJ1-3	TGTGCCAGCACCCCCGACAGAACCTCTGGAAACACCATATATTTT	CASTPDRTSGNTIYF
.	few	TRBV2	TRBJ1-5	TGTGCCAGCAGTTTCTCCAGGGCAGGGAGTTATAGCAATCAGCCCCAGCATTTT	CASSFSRAGSYSNQPQHF
TRBD1	many	TRBV5-1	TRBJ2-3	TGCGCCAGCAGCTTGTCGAGGGACAGACTCACAGATACGCAGTATTTT	CASSLSRDRLTDTQYF
TRBD2	few	TRBV5-1	TRBJ2-5	TGCGCCAGCAGCTTGGGAGCGGGAGACGAGACCCAGTACTTC	CASSLGAGDETQYF
TRBD2	.	TRBV20-1	TRBJ2-1	TGCAGTGCTATTAGACTAGCGGGAATGGGCAATGAGCAGTTCTTC	CSAIRLAGMGNEQFF